This passage covers 14 T cell receptor beta chains from one sample sequenced in a study of T-cell memory formation after mild COVID-19. TCRdb reanalysed the 5' RACE reads using MiXCR and keeps one entry per CDR3 protein. This table holds 500,000 to 550,000 distinct CDR3 sequences, around 20% found once. The material sequenced was PBMCs or a T cell subset sorted from them (not recorded which). These receptors originate from an adult woman who had mild COVID-19 (a few samples of this study predate the infection). Cell type and time point are not known.

Only a few counts were recorded for this clonotype. The rearrangement links TRBV20-1 to TRBJ2-2; 8 positions match TRBD2. The CDR3 sequence is 18 residues long. Looked up from germline, CDR1 is DFQATT and CDR2 is SNEGSKA (reference sequence). V was clipped by 1 base and J by 1 base; unmatched bases: 11. The CDR3 bases are TGCAGTGCTAGAGGCGGAGGAAGGCTAGCGGGGAACACCGGGGAGCTGTTTTTT. Translated, it gives CSARGGGRLAGNTGELFF.

This clonotype was found a few times. The rearrangement uses TRBV5-1 and TRBJ1-5, with D possibly matching TRBD1 (5 bases). Between the trimmed V and J ends, which lost 4 bases and 7 bases, there was a span of 18 bases. The CDR3 has 15 amino acids. The germline gives CDR1 SGHRS, CDR2 YFSETQ. Here the CDR3 reads CASSPNPGNNQPQHF. CDR3 DNA sequence: TGCGCCAGCAGCCCAAATCCAGGGAACAACCAGCCCCAGCATTTT.

This clonotype was seen only a few times. This sequence joins TRBV27 and TRBJ2-5; 9 nucleotides match TRBD2. The CDR3 consists of 14 residues. In germline, CDR1 is MNHEY, CDR2 SMNVEV (reference sequence). J gave up 5 bases and V 3 bases, and 4 bases lay outside the gene matches. The CDR3 region has the DNA TGTGCCAGCAGTTTTAGCGGGAGTGGTGAGACCCAGTACTTC. Amino acid sequence: CASSFSGSGETQYF.

This chain connects TRBV20-1 to TRBJ2-1; 10 nucleotides align to TRBD2. CDR1 DFQATT and CDR2 SNEGSKA come from the germline V gene (reference sequence). V gave up 6 bases and J gave up 1 base; unmatched junction bases: 9. The CDR3 is 16 amino acids. CDR3 protein: CSAHQSGGASYNEQFF. As DNA, the CDR3 is TGCAGTGCCCATCAAAGCGGGGGGGCATCCTACAATGAGCAGTTCTTC.

This clonotype was counted between two and nine times. The chain combines TRBV2 with TRBJ2-2, with 7 bases fitting TRBD1. The CDR3 consists of 18 residues. Germline lookup yields CDR1 SNHLY and CDR2 FYNNEI. J was trimmed by 1 base and V by 5 bases; bases with no gene match: 13. The chain's CDR3 is CASSTQQGSAENTGELFF. The CDR3 DNA reads as TGTGCCAGCAGTACCCAACAGGGGTCAGCAGAGAACACCGGGGAGCTGTTTTTT.

The chain recombines TRBV7-6 with TRBJ1-1; the match to TRBD1 covers 7 bases. The CDR3 has 21 residues. V gave up 1 base and J gave up 1 base; unmatched junction bases: 21. Looked up from germline, CDR1 is SGHVS and CDR2 is FNYEAQ. The CDR3 DNA reads as TGTGCCAGCAGCTTAGTAGGGGACCCCGATGGCAGGGGGGTAGGGAACACTGAAGCTTTCTTT. Its protein is CASSLVGDPDGRGVGNTEAFF.

The chain uses TRBV20-1 and TRBJ1-1, with D tentatively TRBD1 (6 bases). This CDR3 is 15 amino acids long. Between the trimmed V and J ends, which lost 4 bases and 2 bases, there was a span of 17 bases. Germline V CDR1 and CDR2: DFQATT, SNEGSKA (reference sequence). CDR3 sequence (DNA): TGCAGTGCTATTGACAGGTCTTCCCGTAACACTGAAGCTTTCTTT. Translated: CSAIDRSSRNTEAFF.

This clonotype was counted once. The rearrangement joins TRBV6-5 to TRBJ2-1; D tentatively reads TRBD1 or TRBD2 (5 bases each). V was clipped by 5 bases and J by 7 bases, with 21 bases between them. The germline CDR1 and CDR2 sequences are MNHEY and SVGAGI. The CDR3 spans 16 residues. The CDR3 nucleotides read TGTGCCAGCAGTCCCATTTCCGGGACCATTCGGAATGAGCAGTTCTTC. Its protein is CASSPISGTIRNEQFF.

This clonotype came up a few times. The gene calls are TRBV30 and TRBJ2-3; the match to TRBD2 covers 8 bases. Germline V gene sequence: CDR1 GTSNPN, CDR2 SVGIG (reference sequence). Trimming removed 4 bases from V and 5 bases from J; junction bases left unmatched: 11. The CDR3 covers 15 residues. The CDR3 region has the DNA TGTGCCTGGACGATTACAGAGCGGGAGCAAGATACGCAGTATTTT. Its translation: CAWTITEREQDTQYF.

This clonotype has more than one count but fewer than ten. This rearrangement joins TRBV10-3 to TRBJ1-2; TRBD1 might be the D (6 bases). The CDR3 consists of 12 residues. With 6 bases removed from V and 6 bases from J, the gap between germline ends came to 11 bases. The V gene's germline CDR1 is ENHRY and CDR2 SYGVKD. The CDR3 is CAIRGGQDGYTF. Here the CDR3 DNA reads TGTGCCATCAGAGGGGGGCAGGATGGCTACACCTTC.

This clonotype was found many times. This chain uses TRBV7-2 with TRBJ2-5; D is uncertain. The CDR3 loop spans 12 amino acids. Germline CDR1 SGHTA, CDR2 FQGNSA. The V gene lost 0 bases and the J gene lost 3 bases, with 2 bases spanning the gap. The CDR3 nucleotides read TGTGCCAGCAGCTTAGCGAAAGAGACCCAGTACTTC. Protein product: CASSLAKETQYF.

This chain uses TRBV15 with TRBJ2-5; 9 bases align to TRBD1. The J segment lost 4 bases and the V segment lost 1 base, leaving 7 bases of the junction unmatched. CDR1 and CDR2 from the germline V gene are LNHNV and YYDKDF (reference sequence). The length of the CDR3 is 16 residues. This CDR3 reads CATSRGGQGWGETQYF. The CDR3 DNA sequence: TGTGCCACCAGCAGAGGCGGACAGGGGTGGGGAGAGACCCAGTACTTC.

This sequence joins TRBV6-6 and TRBJ1-2, with a tentative D call TRBD1 (6 bases). Germline V gives CDR1 MNHNY, CDR2 SVGAGI (reference sequence). There are 15 residues in the CDR3. With 6 bases removed from V and 5 bases from J, the gap between germline ends came to 19 bases. CDR3 DNA sequence: TGTGCCAGCAGGGACGGGTTCAGGGGCGCGTATGGCTACACCTTC. Amino acid sequence: CASRDGFRGAYGYTF.

The sample holds a few counts of this clonotype. This chain connects TRBV20-1 to TRBJ2-3; D tentatively reads TRBD1 or TRBD2 (5 bases each). This CDR3 has 14 amino acids. The germline gives CDR1 DFQATT, CDR2 SNEGSKA (reference sequence). V lost 6 bases and J 2 bases, leaving 15 bases between the germline ends. The CDR3 region is CSAPPEGPTDTQYF. CDR3 nucleotide sequence: TGCAGTGCACCGCCTGAGGGGCCCACAGATACGCAGTATTTT.